These 20 T cell receptor beta chains came from one sample sequenced in a study of cytomegalovirus exposure and HLA in healthy donors. The PCR used 60 Vbeta and 13 Jbeta primers. Using immunoSEQ multiplex PCR, the repertoire was profiled, and TCRdb retains in-frame clones only, with some absent. The sample gives 150,000 to 200,000 clones, about four fifths of which show up once; about 13% is in the top ten. The sequenced sample was PBMCs. The origin of the receptors is a woman aged 45 to 65 in good health and CMV-seronegative.

The genes are TRBV19 and TRBJ1-4; maybe TRBD1 (5 bases). CDR1 is LNHDA and CDR2 is SQIVND in the germline V gene (reference sequence). The CDR3 loop spans 16 amino acids. V lost 5 bases, J lost 5 bases, and 18 bases lay in between. The DNA for the CDR3 is TGTGCCAGTAGTGCCTCCGGGGGGGGAACGAATGAAAAACTGTTTTTT. Translated, it gives CASSASGGGTNEKLFF. Full variable domain (remainder filled in from reference TRBV19 and TRBJ1-4): DGGITQSPKYLFRKEGQNVTLSCEQNLNHDAMYWYRQDPGQGLRLIYYSQIVNDFQKGDIAEGYSVSREKKESFPLTVTSAQKNPTAFYLCASSASGGGTNEKLFFGSGTQLSVL.

The gene calls are TRBV19 and TRBJ1-5, with TRBD1 as a possible D gene (5 bases). This CDR3 comprises 13 residues. Germline CDR1 reads LNHDA; CDR2 reads SQIVND (reference sequence). V shed 9 bases and J shed 0 bases, with 9 bases lying between them. CDR3 nucleotide sequence: TGTGCCAGCGGACACCTTAGCAATCAGCCCCAGCATTTT. As protein: CASGHLSNQPQHF.

The chain recombines TRBV15 with TRBJ2-7; 8 nucleotides agree with TRBD2. The CDR3 consists of 18 residues. Germline-derived CDR1 and CDR2 are LNHNV and YYDKDF (reference sequence). With 5 bases clipped from V and 7 bases from J, the junction kept 22 bases outside the gene matches. CDR3 amino acids: CATSSGTSLSLFRHEQYF. The CDR3 nucleotides read TGTGCCACCAGCTCCGGGACTAGTCTCTCTTTATTTCGTCATGAGCAGTACTTC.

The chain carries TRBV9 and TRBJ1-4, with 7 bases lining up with TRBD1. With 4 bases clipped from V and 8 bases from J, the junction kept 8 bases outside the gene matches. The CDR3 is 14 amino acids. The germline V gene encodes CDR1 SGDLS and CDR2 YYNGEE. The chain's CDR3 is CASSPRQGLEKLFF. Written as DNA, the CDR3 is TGTGCCAGCAGCCCGCGACAGGGACTCGAAAAACTGTTTTTT.

The chain employs TRBV7-2 and TRBJ2-5, with 7 bases identical to TRBD2. The closer fit of TRBJ2-7 to the DNA end suggests the J call may be wrong. The CDR3 sequence is 14 residues long. The V gene's germline CDR1 is SGHTA and CDR2 FQGNSA. CDR3 sequence reads: CASSRGGSSYEQYF. DNA of the CDR3: TGTGCCAGCAGCCGCGGGGGAAGCTCCTACGAGCAGTACTTC.

The chain combines TRBV4-3 with TRBJ2-1; D may be TRBD2 (7 bases). The CDR3 totals 15 residues. V gave up 1 base and J gave up 8 bases, with 15 bases separating them. Germline V gene data show CDR1 as LGHNA and CDR2 as YSLEER. This CDR3 reads CASSQAGLGGDEQFF. The CDR3 nucleotides are TGCGCCAGCAGCCAAGCAGGTCTAGGGGGGGATGAGCAGTTCTTC.

The chain recombines TRBV25-1 with TRBJ2-5; TRBD2 matches at 7 bases. Trimming cost V 3 bases and J 0 bases; bases outside gene matches: 1. The CDR3 loop spans 14 amino acids. Germline loops: CDR1 MGHDK, CDR2 SYGVNS. CDR3 DNA: TGTGCCAGCAGTGAGGGGGGGTACCAAGAGACCCAGTACTTC. Amino acid sequence: CASSEGGYQETQYF.

The V gene is TRBV28, the J gene TRBJ2-1, with D perhaps matching TRBD2 (6 bases). Trimming removed 6 bases at V and 5 bases at J, with 17 bases between. CDR3 length: 15 residues. Germline V gives CDR1 MDHEN, CDR2 SYDVKM. The CDR3 coding sequence is TGTGCCAGCAGCACGATAGCGGTTAGAAACAATGAGCAGTTCTTC. This sequence encodes CASSTIAVRNNEQFF.

This clone was seen a handful of times. V gene TRBV19 combines with J gene TRBJ1-2, with 10 bases matching TRBD1. V lost 5 bases and J lost 6; bases outside the gene matches: 3. The CDR3 contains 13 residues. CDR1 and CDR2 (germline): LNHDA, SQIVND (reference sequence). DNA for the CDR3: TGTGCCAGTAGTTCGGACAGGGGGAATGGCTACACCTTC. This gives the protein CASSSDRGNGYTF. The entire variable domain, with the rest obtained from reference TRBV19 and TRBJ1-2, is as follows: DGGITQSPKYLFRKEGQNVTLSCEQNLNHDAMYWYRQDPGQGLRLIYYSQIVNDFQKGDIAEGYSVSREKKESFPLTVTSAQKNPTAFYLCASSSDRGNGYTFGSGTRLTVV.

The chain links TRBV14 to TRBJ1-1; perhaps TRBD1 as D (5 bases). CDR1 SGHDN and CDR2 FVKESK come from the germline V gene. The CDR3 is 14 amino acids. The V end lost 1 base, the J end lost 4 bases, and 10 bases lay between the germline ends. As DNA, the CDR3 is TGTGCCAGCAGCCAAGCTTTGGGGGGCACTGAAGCTTTCTTT. Its translation: CASSQALGGTEAFF. Variable domain in full (rest from reference TRBV14 and TRBJ1-1): EAGVTQFPSHSVIEKGQTVTLRCDPISGHDNLYWYRRVMGKEIKFLLHFVKESKQDESGMPNNRFLAERTGGTYSTLKVQPAELEDSGVYFCASSQALGGTEAFFGQGTRLTVV.

The chain recombines TRBV5-1 with TRBJ2-1; 8 nucleotides match TRBD2. The CDR3 spans 14 residues. Germline lookup yields CDR1 SGHRS and CDR2 YFSETQ. V trimming: 7 bases; J trimming: 6 bases; junction bases outside the gene matches: 9. The CDR3 reads CASSRAGEGNEQFF. In nucleotides, the CDR3 is TGCGCCAGCTCTCGAGCGGGAGAGGGCAATGAGCAGTTCTTC.

This clone appeared a single time. The chain links TRBV5-1 to TRBJ2-5; 7 bases are a match to TRBD1. V was clipped by 0 bases and J by 5 bases; unmatched bases: 10. The CDR3 is 16 residues long. Germline assignment: CDR1 SGHRS and CDR2 YFSETQ. CDR3 loop: CASSLALTGLGETQYF. DNA of the CDR3: TGCGCCAGCAGCTTGGCCTTGACAGGGCTAGGTGAGACCCAGTACTTC.

The chain employs TRBV10-1 and TRBJ2-1, with D perhaps matching TRBD1 (6 bases). The V and J ends lost 4 bases and 7 bases respectively, with 17 bases between them. Germline values: CDR1 WNHNN, CDR2 SYGVQD (reference sequence). This CDR3 contains 15 residues. The CDR3 region has the DNA TGCGCCAGCAGTGTGGAGACCCTAGGGGGAAATGAGCAGTTCTTC. Protein sequence: CASSVETLGGNEQFF.

This chain joins TRBV7-2 and TRBJ2-3; D remains ambiguous. Germline V CDR1 and CDR2: SGHTA, FQGNSA. CDR3 length equals 14 residues. Between the trimmed V and J ends, which lost 1 base and 2 bases, there was a span of 7 bases. The CDR3 DNA reads as TGTGCCAGCAGCTTAGGACTCCCCACAGATACGCAGTATTTT. It encodes CASSLGLPTDTQYF.

V gene TRBV5-1 combines with J gene TRBJ1-1; 10 bases are a match to TRBD1. The CDR3 runs to 14 residues. Germline CDR1 reads SGHRS; CDR2 reads YFSETQ. Trimming at V came to 3 bases and at J to 4 bases, leaving 3 bases not matched to a gene. The CDR3 region has the DNA TGCGCCAGCAGCTCGGGACAGGGGCGCACTGAAGCTTTCTTT. It specifies CASSSGQGRTEAFF.

The rearrangement uses TRBV7-3 and TRBJ2-3, with 8 bases matching TRBD2. The CDR3 contains 15 residues. V trimming: 1 base; J trimming: 4 bases; junction bases outside the gene matches: 4. In germline, CDR1 is SGHTA, CDR2 FQGTGA. CDR3 region: CASSLNGGAADTQYF. As DNA, the CDR3 is TGTGCCAGCAGCTTAAACGGGGGGGCGGCAGATACGCAGTATTTT.

This clone was seen once. The chain carries TRBV5-3 and TRBJ1-2, with TRBD1 as a possible D gene (5 bases). TRBV5-3 is given ORF status, its function remaining uncertain. The ends were cut back, 10 bases at V and 4 bases at J, with 17 bases in the middle. CDR3 size: 13 residues. CDR3 loop: CADVSGGGYGYTF. As DNA, the CDR3 is TGTGCCGATGTGAGCGGCGGGGGCTATGGCTACACCTTC.

This clone occurred a few times. V gene TRBV11-2 combines with J gene TRBJ1-5; D gene unclear. The germline V gene has CDR1 SGHAT and CDR2 FQNNGV. With 0 bases removed from V and 3 bases from J, the gap between germline ends came to 9 bases. This CDR3 spans 15 amino acids. This CDR3 is CASSLDLGLNQPQHF. DNA for the CDR3: TGTGCCAGCAGCTTAGATCTAGGACTCAATCAGCCCCAGCATTTT.

The chain has TRBV6-5 and TRBJ2-5; 10 bases map to TRBD2. The DNA end favors TRBJ2-7, so the J call may be wrong. This CDR3 region has 15 residues. The germline V gene has CDR1 MNHEY and CDR2 SVGAGI. CDR3 DNA sequence: TGTGCCAGCAGTCAGACTAGCGGGCGGGCCGACGAGCAGTACTTC. Its translation is CASSQTSGRADEQYF.

The chain joins TRBV12-5 to TRBJ1-2; 10 bases map to TRBD1. The CDR3 contains 17 residues. Losses at the gene ends were 5 bases for V and 5 bases for J; bases not matched to a gene: 14. CDR1 LGHNT and CDR2 FRNRAP come from the germline V gene. CDR3 amino acids: CASGPTPRTGGKYGYTF. As DNA, the CDR3 is TGTGCTAGTGGTCCAACCCCGAGGACAGGGGGAAAATATGGCTACACCTTC.